This entry describes one T cell receptor (beta chain). V lost 0 bases and J lost 3, with 6 bases in between. The CDR3 runs 13 residues. Germline CDR1 GTSNPN, CDR2 SVGIG (reference sequence). The data were produced by immunoSEQ multiplex PCR, yet TCRdb's version contains in-frame clones alone and is incomplete. The sample has 1,400,000 or so clones; just under 99% are singletons. These data come from a study of shared clonotypes between healthy human individuals. This sequence originates from a man aged 25-45 years in good health. Sequences were obtained from naive CD4+ T cells sorted from blood. As to subset: CD45RA+ positively selected. The chain couples TRBV30 to TRBJ1-3; no firm D call. For the CDR3, the DNA is TGTGCCTGGAGTGTGGCAGGTGGAAACACCATATATTTT. Residues: CAWSVAGGNTIYF.